These 9 T cell receptor beta chains were sequenced from one sample in a study of immune evolution from preneoplasia to lung adenocarcinoma. Data came from immunoSEQ multiplex PCR; TCRdb stores just in-frame clones and leaves some out. This sample has some 5,100 clones, with around 74% found just once. The sample was FFPE adjacent normal lung tissue. Source of these receptors: an elderly person with lung adenocarcinoma.

The count of this clone is one. The V call is TRBV11-3, the J call TRBJ2-5; D call uncertain. CDR1 and CDR2 (germline): SGHNT, YENEEA. This CDR3 is 17 amino acids long. V was clipped by 5 bases and J by 0 bases, with 19 bases between them. The CDR3 DNA is TGTGCCAGCAGCCCAACTCAAGACCCCGTTTACCAAGAGACCCAGTACTTC. Translated: CASSPTQDPVYQETQYF. Based on the CDR3 plus reference TRBV11-3 and TRBJ2-5, the full variable domain is EAGVVQSPRYKIIEKKQPVAFWCNPISGHNTLYWYLQNLGQGPELLIRYENEEAVDDSQLPKDRFSAERLKGVDSTLKIQPAELGDSAVYLCASSPTQDPVYQETQYFGPGTRLLVL.

This clone was counted between two and nine times. The CDR3 region has the DNA TGCGCCAGCAGCCAGGTCGCGGCCTACAATCAGCCCCAGCATTTT. It specifies CASSQVAAYNQPQHF. The rearrangement joins TRBV4-1 to TRBJ1-5, with D hard to call. The CDR3 is 15 amino acids. Trimming took off 3 bases at V and 3 bases at J, with 12 bases between the two ends. Germline CDR1 and CDR2: MGHRA and YSYEKL.

The rearrangement links TRBV5-6 to TRBJ2-5; D ambiguous. Trimming left V 0 bases short and J 5 bases short, with 5 bases between. The CDR3 contains 12 residues. Germline lookup yields CDR1 SGHDT and CDR2 YYEEEE. CDR3 amino acids: CASSLGLETQYF. The CDR3 DNA is TGTGCCAGCAGCTTGGGGCTGGAGACCCAGTACTTC.

The chain combines TRBV7-9 with TRBJ2-5; possibly TRBD1 for D (7 bases). Looked up from germline, CDR1 is SEHNR and CDR2 is FQNEAQ (reference sequence). This CDR3 has 15 amino acids. The ends were cut back, 5 bases at V and 1 base at J, with 14 bases in the middle. The DNA for the CDR3 is TGTGCCAGCAGCCAAGGCGGGACAGTCCAAGAGACCCAGTACTTC. It specifies CASSQGGTVQETQYF.

This sequence joins TRBV25-1 and TRBJ1-6, with a tentative D call TRBD1 (6 bases). Germline-derived CDR1 and CDR2 are MGHDK and SYGVNS. V gave up 5 bases and J gave up 9 bases, with 14 bases separating them. CDR3 length equals 14 residues. DNA for the CDR3: TGTGCCAGCAGTTCCCCAGGGGATACTTCACCCCTCCACTTT. Translating gives CASSSPGDTSPLHF.

A single count supports this clone. The rearrangement joins TRBV5-1 to TRBJ1-2, with 7 bases that match TRBD1. V lost 3 bases and J lost 0; bases outside the gene matches: 5. The CDR3 is 15 amino acids. CDR1 is SGHRS, CDR2 YFSETQ, per germline. CDR3 in amino acids: CASSWGGTANYGYTF. The CDR3 DNA reads TGCGCCAGCAGCTGGGGCGGGACAGCTAACTATGGCTACACCTTC.

This clone was counted only a few times. Here the CDR3 reads CASSQDIGTTLGAFF. CDR3 in DNA: TGCGCCAGCAGCCAAGATATAGGGACGACCCTAGGAGCTTTCTTT. The rearrangement links TRBV4-1 to TRBJ1-1; tentative D call: TRBD1 (5 bases). The V gene lost 0 bases and the J gene lost 10 bases, with 18 bases spanning the gap. Germline CDR1 is MGHRA and CDR2 is YSYEKL. This CDR3 has 15 amino acids.

This rearrangement joins TRBV6-5 to TRBJ2-7; D gene ambiguous. The CDR3 length is 13 residues. Trimming stripped 3 bases from V and 8 bases from J, with 14 bases between. CDR1 is MNHEY, CDR2 SVGAGI, per germline. In DNA, the CDR3 is TGTGCCAGCAGTTATGGCCCGACTGGAAAGCAGTACTTC. This codes for CASSYGPTGKQYF.

The gene calls are TRBV5-8 and TRBJ2-5; 7 bases map to TRBD1. The CDR3 runs 13 residues. Trimming at V came to 4 bases and at J to 5 bases, leaving 5 bases not matched to a gene. The germline V gene has CDR1 SGHTS and CDR2 YDEGEE. CDR3 in amino acids: CASSPRGKETQYF. DNA for the CDR3: TGTGCCAGCAGCCCCAGGGGGAAGGAGACCCAGTACTTC.